This T cell receptor beta chain is drawn from a study of PD-1 blockade in classical Hodgkin lymphoma. CDR1 is SEHNR and CDR2 is FQNEAQ in the germline V gene (reference sequence). This CDR3 contains 13 residues. Between the trimmed V and J ends, which lost 11 bases and 7 bases, there was a span of 15 bases. Method: immunoSEQ multiplex PCR; TCRdb's copy keeps in-frame clones and lacks some. The sample has about 21,000 clones, approximately 70% seen once; the top ten hold 5.8%. No patient escaped relapse after autologous stem cell transplantation, and brentuximab vedotin exposure varied. The J gene is TRBJ1-6, the V gene TRBV7-9; possible D gene TRBD1, 5 bases. The specimen comprised peripheral blood mononuclear cells (PBMCs), sampled at baseline. The TCR sequence derives from a human donor with classical Hodgkin lymphoma. The CDR3 spells CALGGGTNSPLHF. CDR3 sequence (DNA): TGTGCCTTAGGTGGGGGGACCAATTCACCCCTCCACTTT.